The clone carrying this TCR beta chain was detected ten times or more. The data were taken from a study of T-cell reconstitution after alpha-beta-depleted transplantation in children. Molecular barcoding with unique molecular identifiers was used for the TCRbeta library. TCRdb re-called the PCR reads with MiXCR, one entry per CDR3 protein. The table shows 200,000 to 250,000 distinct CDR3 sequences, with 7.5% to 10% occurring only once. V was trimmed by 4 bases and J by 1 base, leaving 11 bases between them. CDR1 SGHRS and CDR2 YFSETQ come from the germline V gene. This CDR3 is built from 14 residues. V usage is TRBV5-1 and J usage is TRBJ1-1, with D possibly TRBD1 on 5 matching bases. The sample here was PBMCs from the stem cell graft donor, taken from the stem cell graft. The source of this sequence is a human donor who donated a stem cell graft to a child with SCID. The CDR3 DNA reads TGCGCCAGCAGCGGTGGACACCCGAACACTGAAGCTTTCTTT. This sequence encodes CASSGGHPNTEAFF.